A selection of T cell receptor beta chains follows, all from one sample in a study of PD-L1 blockade in urothelial cancer. This table comes from immunoSEQ multiplex PCR, and its TCRdb copy is limited to in-frame clones, with some not included. Of 40,000 to 55,000 clones in the sample, about 86% were seen once. The starting material was PBMCs, obtained around atezolizumab (anti-PD-L1) treatment. These receptors were taken from a man aged 60-69 years with urothelial cancer. CDR3s include the opening cysteine and the closing phenylalanine or tryptophan.

j_gene: TRBJ1-2
v_gene: TRBV7-9
CDR3aa: CASSSRGASGYTF

j_gene: TRBJ2-3
v_gene: TRBV6-4
CDR3aa: CASSLEAGGADTQYF

j_gene: TRBJ2-7
v_gene: TRBV4-2
CDR3aa: CASSQSLGQGNYEQYF

j_gene: TRBJ2-7
v_gene: TRBV30
CDR3aa: CAWSRRGTYEQYF

j_gene: TRBJ2-1
v_gene: TRBV4-3
CDR3aa: CASSQDLLGPLFF

j_gene: TRBJ2-5
v_gene: TRBV5-1
CDR3aa: CASRPTSGTKQETQYF

j_gene: TRBJ2-1
v_gene: TRBV4-1
CDR3aa: CASSQGLAGNEQFF

j_gene: TRBJ2-3
v_gene: TRBV7-9
CDR3aa: CASSQLAGGADTQYF

j_gene: TRBJ2-3
v_gene: TRBV30
CDR3aa: CAWGGAGNRADTQYF

j_gene: TRBJ2-1
v_gene: TRBV7-2
CDR3aa: CASSPSGGFTYNEQFF

j_gene: TRBJ2-7
v_gene: TRBV15
CDR3aa: CATRRGLAGSYEQYF

j_gene: TRBJ1-4
v_gene: TRBV27
CDR3aa: CASSPMGRGLNEKLFF

j_gene: TRBJ1-2
v_gene: TRBV19
CDR3aa: CASRIPGQGLLGYTF

j_gene: TRBJ2-5
v_gene: TRBV6-6
CDR3aa: CASSYSGQGGRETQYF

j_gene: TRBJ2-4
v_gene: TRBV7-2
CDR3aa: CASSLAGVKNIQYF

j_gene: TRBJ2-1
v_gene: TRBV19
CDR3aa: CASRVTGTSANGEQFF

j_gene: TRBJ1-1
v_gene: TRBV5-1
CDR3aa: CASSLALGSMNTEAFF

j_gene: TRBJ1-2
v_gene: TRBV5-1
CDR3aa: CASSSSARGIYGYTF

j_gene: TRBJ2-5
v_gene: TRBV29-1
CDR3aa: CSVARLAGGRETQYF

j_gene: TRBJ2-5
v_gene: TRBV15
CDR3aa: CATSRDPQSPQETQYF

j_gene: TRBJ2-2
v_gene: TRBV5-1
CDR3aa: CASSQGLAGVSGELFF

j_gene: TRBJ2-7
v_gene: TRBV2
CDR3aa: CASMQTGGYEQYF

j_gene: TRBJ2-3
v_gene: TRBV5-4
CDR3aa: CASSLASDSTDTQYF

j_gene: TRBJ1-2
v_gene: TRBV19
CDR3aa: CASSIVASQGADYTF

j_gene: TRBJ2-2
v_gene: TRBV7-9
CDR3aa: CASSLEQTNTGELFF

j_gene: TRBJ1-6
v_gene: TRBV19
CDR3aa: CASTEGQTNSPLHF

j_gene: TRBJ1-3
v_gene: TRBV7-2
CDR3aa: CASSTGQANSGNTIYF

j_gene: TRBJ2-7
v_gene: TRBV27
CDR3aa: CASSGPGTANSYEQYF